The 32 T cell receptor beta chains below were found in one sample sequenced in a study of cytomegalovirus exposure and HLA in healthy donors. The primer mix had 60 Vbeta and 13 Jbeta primers. TCRdb keeps only in-frame clones here, not all; method: immunoSEQ multiplex PCR. The sample lists 200,000 to 250,000 clones, 85% occurring once. The sequencing sample was made of PBMCs. Receptors originate from a human donor in good health.

V and J are TRBV19 and TRBJ1-4; a possible D gene is TRBD1 (5 bases). Trimming removed 6 bases from V and 0 bases from J, with 14 bases in between. Germline V gives CDR1 LNHDA, CDR2 SQIVND (reference sequence). The CDR3 length is 16 residues. The CDR3 DNA sequence: TGTGCCAGTAGATTCGCACAGGCGGCAACTAATGAAAAACTGTTTTTT. The encoded protein is CASRFAQAATNEKLFF.

The chain uses TRBV27 and TRBJ2-2; tentative D call: TRBD2 (6 bases). This CDR3 region has 14 residues. Germline loops: CDR1 MNHEY, CDR2 SMNVEV (reference sequence). The V end was cut by 10 bases, the J end by 2 bases, with 14 bases between. CDR3 in amino acids: CATLGGINTGELFF. CDR3 DNA sequence: TGTGCCACTCTTGGGGGGATAAACACCGGGGAGCTGTTTTTT.

This clone occurred a few times. The chain employs TRBV5-4 and TRBJ2-3; a weak D match, TRBD2 (5 bases). The V end lost 4 bases, the J end lost 2 bases, and 11 bases lay between the germline ends. CDR3 length: 14 amino acids. In germline, CDR1 is SGHNT, CDR2 YYREEE (reference sequence). In nucleotides, the CDR3 is TGTGCCAGCAGCCCACCGACTATCACAGATACGCAGTATTTT. It translates to CASSPPTITDTQYF. Looking up the rest from reference TRBV5-4 and TRBJ2-3 gives the full variable domain: ETGVTQSPTHLIKTRGQQVTLRCSSQSGHNTVSWYQQALGQGPQFIFQYYREEENGRGNFPPRFSGLQFPNYSSELNVNALELDDSALYLCASSPPTITDTQYFGPGTRLTVL.

The chain recombines TRBV19 with TRBJ2-3; 9 bases agree with TRBD2. The CDR3 has 16 amino acids. After removal of 1 base from V and 5 bases from J, the junction contained 7 bases not matched to a gene. Germline assignment: CDR1 LNHDA and CDR2 SQIVND (reference sequence). DNA of the CDR3: TGTGCCAGTAGTATAGGTGGTAGCGGGAGAGGAGATACGCAGTATTTT. Amino acid sequence: CASSIGGSGRGDTQYF.

The rearrangement links TRBV5-1 to TRBJ2-2; 11 bases align to TRBD1. Germline lookup yields CDR1 SGHRS and CDR2 YFSETQ. There are 16 residues in the CDR3. Germline trimming cut 3 bases from V and 4 bases from J; bases unmatched to any gene: 5. The CDR3 sequence: CASSWTGGRGTGELFF. For the CDR3, the DNA is TGCGCCAGCAGCTGGACAGGGGGCAGGGGCACCGGGGAGCTGTTTTTT.

This clone was seen once. The rearrangement uses TRBV7-8 and TRBJ2-6; D is undetermined. Trimming cost V 5 bases and J 3 bases, with 8 bases left between them. This CDR3 region has 14 residues. CDR1 and CDR2 (germline): SGHVS, FQNEAQ. This CDR3 reads CASSLFVGANVLTF. CDR3 DNA sequence: TGTGCCAGCAGCCTATTTGTTGGGGCCAACGTCCTGACTTTC. The full variable domain, its missing parts supplied by reference TRBV7-8 and TRBJ2-6, is GAGVSQSPRYKVAKRGQDVALRCDPISGHVSLFWYQQALGQGPEFLTYFQNEAQLDKSGLPSDRFFAERPEGSVSTLKIQRTQQEDSAVYLCASSLFVGANVLTFGAGSRLTVL.

V is TRBV10-3 and J is TRBJ1-3; 8 bases are shared with TRBD1. The CDR3 is 14 amino acids. Trimming removed 2 bases from V and 3 bases from J; junction bases left unmatched: 0. Germline V lookup: CDR1 ENHRY, CDR2 SYGVKD. The CDR3 here is CAISETGGGNTIYF. The DNA of the CDR3 is TGTGCCATCAGTGAGACAGGGGGTGGAAACACCATATATTTT.

This clone was recorded once. This chain uses TRBV6-6 with TRBJ2-1; 14 positions agree with TRBD2. Germline-derived CDR1 and CDR2 are MNHNY and SVGAGI (reference sequence). The ends lost 6 bases at V and 8 bases at J; junction bases unmatched: 9. CDR3 length equals 16 residues. CDR3 sequence reads: CASSRRLAGGPYEQFF. The CDR3 region has the DNA TGTGCCAGCAGCCGTAGACTAGCGGGAGGGCCATATGAGCAGTTCTTC.

The chain is built from TRBV28 and TRBJ2-1; TRBD2 matches at 10 bases. Germline V gives CDR1 MDHEN, CDR2 SYDVKM. With V trimmed by 3 bases and J by 10 bases, 9 bases remained unmatched. The CDR3 covers 15 residues. CDR3 sequence reads: CASSFPAGGPGEQFF. DNA of the CDR3: TGTGCCAGCAGTTTTCCAGCGGGAGGGCCGGGGGAGCAGTTCTTC. The full variable domain, with the rest looked up from reference TRBV28 and TRBJ2-1, is DVKVTQSSRYLVKRTGEKVFLECVQDMDHENMFWYRQDPGLGLRLIYFSYDVKMKEKGDIPEGYSVSREKKERFSLILESASTNQTSMYLCASSFPAGGPGEQFFGPGTRLTVL.

This clone was seen a single time. The V gene is TRBV14, the J gene TRBJ2-1, with 11 positions matching TRBD2. The CDR3 sequence is 16 residues long. V was clipped by 3 bases and J by 5 bases; unmatched bases: 6. Germline CDR1 is SGHDN and CDR2 is FVKESK. CDR3 DNA sequence: TGTGCCAGCAGCCAGACGGGGACTAGCGGTAACAATGAGCAGTTCTTC. This sequence encodes CASSQTGTSGNNEQFF.

The rearrangement joins TRBV10-3 to TRBJ2-1; a weak D match, TRBD1 (6 bases). Between the trimmed V and J ends, which lost 6 bases and 1 base, there was a span of 16 bases. The CDR3 runs to 16 residues. Germline-derived CDR1 and CDR2 are ENHRY and SYGVKD. CDR3 DNA: TGTGCCATCAGCGGGGCAGGGGCCGGATCCTACAATGAGCAGTTCTTC. Protein sequence: CAISGAGAGSYNEQFF.

The CDR3 nucleotides are TGTGCCAGCAGCGTCGGACTAGCGGGGAGCTTGTCCTACGAGCAGTACTTC. This sequence encodes CASSVGLAGSLSYEQYF. V and J are TRBV7-6 and TRBJ2-7; 12 bases map to TRBD2. V lost 5 bases, J lost 1 base, and 9 bases stayed unmatched. Looked up from germline, CDR1 is SGHVS and CDR2 is FNYEAQ. The CDR3 is made up of 17 amino acids.

About this clone itself: Germline is not matched at one junction end, which may reflect a read error. The V and J genes are TRBV10-3 and TRBJ2-1; the D is unclear. The CDR3 consists of 11 residues. Germline V gives CDR1 ENHRY, CDR2 SYGVKD. The CDR3 DNA follows: TGTGCCATCAGTGAAACCGTTGAGGAGTTCTTC. Amino acids: CAISETVEEFF.

This clone was seen once. The chain links TRBV18 to TRBJ2-1, with D hard to call. The ends were cut back, 3 bases at V and 5 bases at J, with 14 bases in the middle. Germline CDR1 KGHSH, CDR2 LQKENI. The CDR3 is 15 residues long. The DNA for the CDR3 is TGTGCCAGCTCACCCCGGGTGAGTACGAACAATGAGCAGTTCTTC. It encodes CASSPRVSTNNEQFF.

J is TRBJ2-4 and V is TRBV14; TRBD2 agrees at 8 bases. The J segment lost 3 bases and the V segment lost 0 bases, leaving 7 bases of the junction unmatched. Per germline, CDR1 SGHDN and CDR2 FVKESK. The CDR3 totals 17 residues. CDR3 DNA: TGTGCCAGCAGCCAAGATTGGGCGGGGGGTGACAAAAACATTCAGTACTTC. It yields the protein CASSQDWAGGDKNIQYF. The entire variable domain, with the rest obtained from reference TRBV14 and TRBJ2-4, is as follows: EAGVTQFPSHSVIEKGQTVTLRCDPISGHDNLYWYRRVMGKEIKFLLHFVKESKQDESGMPNNRFLAERTGGTYSTLKVQPAELEDSGVYFCASSQDWAGGDKNIQYFGAGTRLSVL.

The rearrangement links TRBV2 to TRBJ2-3; D remains unclear. V shed 6 bases and J shed 4 bases, with 5 bases lying between them. CDR3 size: 11 residues. Germline CDR1 is SNHLY and CDR2 is FYNNEI. CDR3 bases: TGTGCCAGCAGCGGAGCAGATACGCAGTATTTT. Its protein product is CASSGADTQYF.

This clone has more than one count but fewer than ten. This sample also contains other DNA sequences that code for the same CDR3. The rearrangement joins TRBV4-1 to TRBJ2-1, with D unclear. V gave up 1 base and J gave up 7 bases, with 8 bases separating them. Germline V CDR1 and CDR2: MGHRA, YSYEKL. The CDR3 loop spans 13 amino acids. The DNA for the CDR3 is TGCGCCAGCAGCCAAGGTGGCGGTAATGAGCAGTTCTTC. Its protein product is CASSQGGGNEQFF.

This clone came up once. The rearrangement links TRBV15 to TRBJ1-1; 8 bases agree with TRBD1. The J segment lost 4 bases and the V segment lost 7 bases, leaving 5 bases of the junction unmatched. The V gene's germline CDR1 is LNHNV and CDR2 YYDKDF (reference sequence). This CDR3 contains 13 residues. For the CDR3, the DNA is TGTGCCACCACTCGACAGGGGTCCACTGAAGCTTTCTTT. Translated: CATTRQGSTEAFF.

The chain employs TRBV12-1 and TRBJ2-1; the table calls TRBD2, which could not be checked here. TRBV12-1 is labeled a pseudogene. This CDR3 spans 16 amino acids. In DNA form, the CDR3 reads TGTGCCAGCAGCCCACAGTCGACTAGCGGGAGGGAAGAGCAGTTCTTC. Its translation: CASSPQSTSGREEQFF.

The CDR3 protein is CASSPPVGDEQFF. The CDR3 nucleotides read TGCGCCAGCAGCCCGCCGGTAGGGGATGAGCAGTTCTTC. The chain has TRBV4-1 and TRBJ2-1; D is perhaps TRBD1 (5 bases). Trimming took off 4 bases at V and 8 bases at J, with 12 bases between the two ends. The CDR3 contains 13 residues. The germline V gene has CDR1 MGHRA and CDR2 YSYEKL.

The chain is built from TRBV19 and TRBJ2-7, with 11 bases lining up with TRBD1. Looked up from germline, CDR1 is LNHDA and CDR2 is SQIVND (reference sequence). Losses at the gene ends were 6 bases for V and 2 bases for J; bases not matched to a gene: 6. The CDR3 totals 15 residues. The CDR3 DNA reads as TGTGCCAGTAGAAACCCGGGACAGGGGGCCTACGAGCAGTACTTC. Translation: CASRNPGQGAYEQYF.

V and J are TRBV7-9 and TRBJ2-7; 7 bases line up with TRBD1. J was trimmed by 4 bases and V by 5 bases; bases with no gene match: 2. The CDR3 length is 12 residues. The germline V gene has CDR1 SEHNR and CDR2 FQNEAQ (reference sequence). The CDR3 loop is CASSPGGYEQYF. In DNA, the CDR3 is TGTGCCAGCAGCCCAGGGGGTTACGAGCAGTACTTC.

The CDR3 DNA is TGCGCCAGCAGCCAAAACAGCTTTGACTACGAGCAGTACTTC. Translating it yields CASSQNSFDYEQYF. The V gene is TRBV4-1, the J gene TRBJ2-7; D call uncertain. The length of the CDR3 is 14 residues. Trimming left V 2 bases short and J 3 bases short, with 11 bases between. The germline gives CDR1 MGHRA, CDR2 YSYEKL.

This clone has a single count. This chain joins TRBV23-1 and TRBJ2-7; TRBD1 matches 10 bases. TRBV23-1 falls under the ORF class, with uncertain function. V lost 8 bases, J lost 2 bases, and 6 bases stayed unmatched. This CDR3 is 14 amino acids long. The CDR3 sequence: CASGYDRGPYEQYF. The CDR3 DNA sequence: TGCGCCAGCGGGTACGACAGGGGGCCCTACGAGCAGTACTTC.

The J gene is TRBJ2-7, the V gene TRBV28; TRBD2 is a possible D gene (7 bases). Germline V CDR1 and CDR2: MDHEN, SYDVKM. Trimming took 10 bases from V and 6 from J, leaving 22 bases between them. The CDR3 totals 14 residues. The CDR3 loop is CATGAGGGPAEQYF. The CDR3 DNA sequence: TGTGCCACAGGCGCTGGCGGGGGCCCTGCCGAGCAGTACTTC. Full variable domain (missing parts from reference TRBV28 and TRBJ2-7): DVKVTQSSRYLVKRTGEKVFLECVQDMDHENMFWYRQDPGLGLRLIYFSYDVKMKEKGDIPEGYSVSREKKERFSLILESASTNQTSMYLCATGAGGGPAEQYFGPGTRLTVT.

The V call is TRBV6-1, the J call TRBJ2-4; 10 bases line up with TRBD2. This CDR3 contains 15 residues. Germline-derived CDR1 and CDR2 are MNHNS and SASEGT. V was clipped by 6 bases and J by 6 bases; unmatched bases: 8. The CDR3 sequence: CASSSLAGEGNIQYF. CDR3 DNA: TGTGCCAGCAGCTCCCTAGCGGGGGAGGGAAACATTCAGTACTTC.

The chain combines TRBV7-9 with TRBJ2-7; possible D gene TRBD1, 6 bases. Germline V CDR1 and CDR2: SEHNR, FQNEAQ (reference sequence). The CDR3 covers 15 residues. The ends were cut back, 1 base at V and 3 bases at J, with 13 bases in the middle. CDR3 loop: CASSLGTGSYYEQYF. As DNA, the CDR3 is TGTGCCAGCAGCTTAGGTACAGGGTCCTACTACGAGCAGTACTTC.

This chain joins TRBV27 and TRBJ2-3, with D uncertain. V lost 7 bases, J lost 4 bases, and 15 bases lay in between. The CDR3 length is 14 residues. Germline values: CDR1 MNHEY, CDR2 SMNVEV (reference sequence). The CDR3 here is CASNPLGPADTQYF. In DNA form, the CDR3 reads TGTGCCAGCAATCCCCTTGGGCCCGCAGATACGCAGTATTTT.

The chain employs TRBV5-6 and TRBJ1-4; D possibly corresponds to TRBD1 (5 bases). Trimming pared 4 bases from V and 6 bases from J, leaving 13 bases between. The CDR3 spans 14 residues. Looked up from germline, CDR1 is SGHDT and CDR2 is YYEEEE. The CDR3 loop reads CASSTAGSYEKLFF. The DNA of the CDR3 is TGTGCCAGCAGCACCGCAGGGTCCTATGAAAAACTGTTTTTT.

This clone is a singleton in its sample. V gene TRBV15 combines with J gene TRBJ2-7; D might be TRBD2 (5 bases). V dropped 0 bases and J dropped 4 bases, with 7 bases sitting between them. The CDR3 covers 13 residues. Germline loops: CDR1 LNHNV, CDR2 YYDKDF (reference sequence). In nucleotides, the CDR3 is TGTGCCACCAGCAGAGATTTAGCGTACGAGCAGTACTTC. This sequence encodes CATSRDLAYEQYF.

In this sample, this clone turned up once. The V call is TRBV15, the J call TRBJ1-1, with 9 bases matching TRBD1. Germline V gene data show CDR1 as LNHNV and CDR2 as YYDKDF (reference sequence). With V trimmed by 3 bases and J by 1 base, 0 bases remained unmatched. The CDR3 is made up of 14 amino acids. The CDR3 region is CATSRDRGNTEAFF. CDR3 DNA: TGTGCCACCAGCAGGGACAGGGGGAACACTGAAGCTTTCTTT.

This clone was detected once. The chain recombines TRBV28 with TRBJ1-5, with unresolved D. Germline CDR1 MDHEN, CDR2 SYDVKM. CDR3 length: 17 amino acids. With 5 bases removed from V and 1 base from J, the gap between germline ends came to 18 bases. The CDR3 sequence: CASSREVSSGSNQPQHF. CDR3 DNA: TGTGCCAGCAGTCGGGAGGTTAGTTCTGGGAGCAATCAGCCCCAGCATTTT. The variable domain in full, with the rest retrieved from reference TRBV28 and TRBJ1-5, is DVKVTQSSRYLVKRTGEKVFLECVQDMDHENMFWYRQDPGLGLRLIYFSYDVKMKEKGDIPEGYSVSREKKERFSLILESASTNQTSMYLCASSREVSSGSNQPQHFGDGTRLSIL.